The rows below give T cell receptor beta chains drawn from one sample of a study of neoadjuvant anti-PD-1 for oral cavity cancer. Profiled with immunoSEQ multiplex PCR; TCRdb holds only in-frame clones, not every one. This sample has around 18,000 clones, with nearly 70% found just once. The sequences come from PBMCs, collected before nivolumab (anti-PD-1) treatment. These receptor sequences come from a person aged 35-79 years with oral cavity squamous cell carcinoma. Both conserved end residues are part of each CDR3. Fields, in order: clone size, D gene, V gene, J gene, CDR3 DNA, CDR3 protein. D genes are given only for firm matches. Clone size is given for some rows only: seen once, a few or many times, or a class if the clone is expanded.

size: few; D: .; V: TRBV28; J: TRBJ1-1; DNA: TGTGCCAGCAACCACCCGCCCGGCAGTGAAGCTTTCTTT; CDR3: CASNHPPGSEAFF
size: few; D: .; V: TRBV5-1; J: TRBJ1-2; DNA: TGCGCCAGCAGCTTGATACAGAGCTATGGCTACACCTTC; CDR3: CASSLIQSYGYTF
size: .; D: .; V: TRBV6-1; J: TRBJ2-7; DNA: TGTGCCAGCAGTGACCACCCCCAGTACGAGCAGTACTTC; CDR3: CASSDHPQYEQYF
size: .; D: .; V: TRBV6-5; J: TRBJ1-2; DNA: TGTGCCAGCACCCCCTCACAGGGAGCCTATGGCTACACCTTC; CDR3: CASTPSQGAYGYTF
size: .; D: .; V: TRBV7-6; J: TRBJ2-1; DNA: TGTGCCAGCAGCTACGACATGTCCAGAAATGAGCAGTTCTTC; CDR3: CASSYDMSRNEQFF
size: .; D: TRBD1; V: TRBV13; J: TRBJ2-2; DNA: TGTGCCAGCAGCTACGGACAGGGTCCCGGGGAGCTGTTTTTT; CDR3: CASSYGQGPGELFF
size: .; D: TRBD1; V: TRBV28; J: TRBJ1-4; DNA: TGTGCCAGCAGCCTCAGGGGGGGGCGTAATGAAAAACTGTTTTTT; CDR3: CASSLRGGRNEKLFF
size: .; D: .; V: TRBV5-6; J: TRBJ2-1; DNA: TGTGCCAGCAGGCGTCTAGCGACTCAGGCAATCTGGGAGCAGTTCTTC; CDR3: CASRRLATQAIWEQFF
size: .; D: .; V: TRBV7-9; J: TRBJ1-1; DNA: TGTGCCAGCAGCTTCGAGGGCTTCTTTGAAGCTTTCTTT; CDR3: CASSFEGFFEAFF
size: .; D: TRBD1; V: TRBV7-9; J: TRBJ2-5; DNA: TGTGCCAGCAGCTCGTCTTTTGGGACAGGGGCGGAGACCCAGTACTTC; CDR3: CASSSSFGTGAETQYF
size: .; D: TRBD1; V: TRBV29-1; J: TRBJ2-7; DNA: TGCAGCGTACGGACAGGCGGCGAGCAGTACTTC; CDR3: CSVRTGGEQYF
size: .; D: TRBD2; V: TRBV14; J: TRBJ2-1; DNA: TGTGCCAGCAGCCAAGTGTTGCTAGCGGGAGGCCTCCCGGGAGAGCAGTTCTTC; CDR3: CASSQVLLAGGLPGEQFF
size: .; D: .; V: TRBV19; J: TRBJ2-3; DNA: TGTGCCAGTAGTATACAAAGGACCAGCACAGATACGCAGTATTTT; CDR3: CASSIQRTSTDTQYF
size: .; D: TRBD2; V: TRBV6-6; J: TRBJ2-7; DNA: TGTGCCAGCAGCCGATCGGGGGGCTCCTACGAGCAGTACTTC; CDR3: CASSRSGGSYEQYF
size: .; D: .; V: TRBV28; J: TRBJ1-5; DNA: TGTGCCAGCAGTTTCCGGGGGCAGGCTAATCAGCCCCAGCATTTT; CDR3: CASSFRGQANQPQHF
size: .; D: .; V: TRBV19; J: TRBJ1-1; DNA: TGTGCCACGAGGGAGCATCTGAACACTGAAGCTTTCTTT; CDR3: CATREHLNTEAFF
size: few; D: .; V: TRBV7-9; J: TRBJ1-3; DNA: TGTGCCAGCAGCTTGGACACCTCTGGAAACACCATATATTTT; CDR3: CASSLDTSGNTIYF
size: .; D: .; V: TRBV29-1; J: TRBJ1-1; DNA: TGCAGCGTCAGACAGTTGAACACTGAAGCTTTCTTT; CDR3: CSVRQLNTEAFF
size: few; D: TRBD2; V: TRBV5-4; J: TRBJ2-7; DNA: TGTGCCAGCAGCTCTCGGGAGGCCCCCTACGAGCAGTACTTC; CDR3: CASSSREAPYEQYF
size: .; D: .; V: TRBV30; J: TRBJ1-1; DNA: TGTGCCTGGGCCCCGTTTCAAGGACGTAGCACTGAAGCTTTCTTT; CDR3: CAWAPFQGRSTEAFF
size: once; D: .; V: TRBV4-1; J: TRBJ2-6; DNA: TGCGCCAGCAGCCAACAACCTCAAAAACTCTCTGGGGCCAACGTCCTGACTTTC; CDR3: CASSQQPQKLSGANVLTF
size: few; D: .; V: TRBV6-4; J: TRBJ2-6; DNA: TGTGCCAGCAGTGACTCCAGCTCTGGGGCCAACGTCCTGACTTTC; CDR3: CASSDSSSGANVLTF